These 2 T cell receptor beta chains came from one sample sequenced in a study of response to subunit inactivated influenza vaccine. TCRdb reprocessed the RT-PCR reads with MiXCR, giving one entry per CDR3 protein. The sample yields 600,000 to 850,000 distinct CDR3 sequences, approximately 15% seen once. The source was PBMCs from blood, collected 14 days before vaccination. The receptors come from a man aged 45 to 65 who received an inactivated influenza vaccine.

This clonotype was picked up a small number of times. V usage is TRBV2 and J usage is TRBJ1-5, with D perhaps matching TRBD1 (6 bases). The CDR3 loop spans 14 amino acids. The V gene's germline CDR1 is SNHLY and CDR2 FYNNEI. Trimming left V 6 bases short and J 7 bases short, with 16 bases between. CDR3 bases: TGTGCCAGCAGCCAGGGCAAGGGGGGACAGCCCCAGCATTTT. Translation: CASSQGKGGQPQHF.

This clonotype was picked up many times. The chain joins TRBV6-5 to TRBJ1-1; possible D gene TRBD1, 5 bases. The V end lost 9 bases, the J end lost 1 base, and 24 bases lay between the germline ends. This CDR3 is built from 17 residues. CDR1 is MNHEY, CDR2 SVGAGI, per germline. The CDR3 DNA sequence: TGTGCCAGTACCCCCCTAGGCCACATGGGGACGAACACTGAAGCTTTCTTT. Translated, it gives CASTPLGHMGTNTEAFF.